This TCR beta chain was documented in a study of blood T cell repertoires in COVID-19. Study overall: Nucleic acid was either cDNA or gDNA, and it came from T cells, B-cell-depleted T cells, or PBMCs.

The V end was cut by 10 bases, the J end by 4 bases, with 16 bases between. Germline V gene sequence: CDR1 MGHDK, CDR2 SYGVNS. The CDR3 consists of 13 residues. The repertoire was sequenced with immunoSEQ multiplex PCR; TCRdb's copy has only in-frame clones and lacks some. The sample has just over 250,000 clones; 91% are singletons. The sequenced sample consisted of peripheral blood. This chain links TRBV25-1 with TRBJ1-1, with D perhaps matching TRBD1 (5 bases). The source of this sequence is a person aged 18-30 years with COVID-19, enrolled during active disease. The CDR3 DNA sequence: TGTGCCACTAGTATACGGGGGAGCACTGAAGCTTTCTTT. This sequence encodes CATSIRGSTEAFF. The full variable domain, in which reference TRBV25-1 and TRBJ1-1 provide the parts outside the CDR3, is EADIYQTPRYLVIGTGKKITLECSQTMGHDKMYWYQQDPGMELHLIHYSYGVNSTEKGDLSSESTVSRIRTEHFPLTLESARPSHTSQYLCATSIRGSTEAFFGQGTRLTVV.